Listed here is a single TCR beta chain. Its antigen remains unidentified. The sample is drawn from a study of cytomegalovirus exposure and HLA in healthy donors. Study-level results: It emerged from a later analysis that several of the most significant clusters appeared to be linked to common viral pathogens.

Vbeta (60) and Jbeta (13) primers were used in the PCR. Authors' processing steps: A follow-up analysis tallied about 88 million unique TCR beta chains, 8.5 million to 14 million shared. Some clones are missing from TCRdb's copy, which holds only in-frame ones; the method was immunoSEQ multiplex PCR. V, J and clone size derive from that table, while D and trimming were established from the DNA sequence. The sample yields 200,000 to 250,000 clones, 65% to 80% seen once. Donors counted as nominally healthy when sampled, yet unrecorded immune exposures were likely. CDR1 and CDR2 from the germline V gene are MNHEY and SVGAGI. The CDR3 is made up of 15 amino acids. V shed 1 base and J 3 bases; nucleotides not matched to a gene: 2.

The sample taken for sequencing was PBMCs. The receptor comes from a middle-aged man in good health and CMV-seronegative. The chain joins TRBV6-5 to TRBJ1-2, with 10 bases matching TRBD1. CDR3: CASSYWTGGDYGYTF. The CDR3 region has the DNA TGTGCCAGCAGTTACTGGACAGGGGGAGACTATGGCTACACCTTC.